This is a list of T cell receptor beta chains from one sample in a study of control samples from healthy donors and cancer patients. TCRdb keeps only in-frame clones here, not all; method: immunoSEQ multiplex PCR. Among tens of thousands of clones listed, nearly 90% were seen once. Sequencing used blood. These receptors came from a woman in her 50s in good health. Each CDR3 is given with its conserved first and last residue. Each record gives: D gene, clone size, V gene, J gene, CDR3 protein, CDR3 DNA. A D gene is named only where the DNA matches it firmly. Clone size is not always given. Where it is, it says once, few, many or a class for expanded clones.

>TRBD2|.|TRBV6-5|TRBJ2-1
CASSLGLAGVNEQFF
TGTGCCAGCAGCTTAGGACTAGCGGGGGTAAATGAGCAGTTCTTC
>.|.|TRBV9|TRBJ1-4
CASSVPGMNEKLFF
TGTGCCAGCAGCGTACCGGGTATGAATGAAAAACTGTTTTTT
>TRBD1|.|TRBV6-5|TRBJ1-2
CASSYDRGGYTF
TGTGCCAGCAGTTACGACAGGGGCGGCTACACCTTC
>.|once|TRBV13|TRBJ2-3
CASSLGGYTDTQYF
TGTGCCAGCAGCTTAGGGGGGTACACAGATACGCAGTATTTT
>.|.|TRBV5-4|TRBJ2-1
CASSLSSYNEQFF
TGTGCCAGCAGCCTATCTAGTTACAATGAGCAGTTCTTC
>TRBD2|.|TRBV11-2|TRBJ2-2
CASRPLAGSTGELFF
TGTGCCAGCAGGCCACTAGCGGGGAGTACCGGGGAGCTGTTTTTT
>.|few|TRBV5-1|TRBJ2-7
CASSPLGRYEQYF
TGCGCCAGCAGCCCGCTGGGGCGATACGAGCAGTACTTC
>TRBD1|.|TRBV6-1|TRBJ2-1
CASSESWAGGNEQFF
TGTGCCAGCAGTGAATCGTGGGCAGGGGGAAATGAGCAGTTCTTC
>TRBD1|.|TRBV3-1/TRBV3-2|TRBJ1-6
CASSQQGVNSPLHF
TGTGCCAGCAGCCAACAGGGGGTTAATTCACCCCTCCACTTT
>TRBD2|.|TRBV18|TRBJ2-3
CASSPGSGGTRTDTQYF
TGTGCCAGCTCACCAGGTAGCGGGGGTACCCGTACAGATACGCAGTATTTT
>.|.|TRBV5-1|TRBJ2-5
CASMWQGEETQYF
TGCGCCAGCATGTGGCAGGGTGAGGAGACCCAGTACTTC
>.|.|TRBV7-9|TRBJ1-6
CASSLADSPLHF
TGTGCCAGCAGCTTAGCTGATTCACCCCTCCACTTT
>TRBD2|.|TRBV6-5|TRBJ2-7
CASSSGLAGGRQQYF
TGTGCCAGCAGTTCGGGACTAGCGGGGGGGCGGCAGCAGTACTTC
>.|.|TRBV24-1|TRBJ2-3
CATSRSGAGTDTQYF
TGTGCCACCAGTAGATCAGGGGCGGGAACAGATACGCAGTATTTT
>TRBD1|.|TRBV5-1|TRBJ2-1
CASSLEWTGGDNEQFF
TGCGCCAGCAGCTTGGAATGGACAGGGGGTGACAATGAGCAGTTCTTC
>.|.|TRBV5-1|TRBJ1-2
CASSLTVSNYGYTF
TGCGCCAGCAGCTTGACGGTGTCTAACTATGGCTACACCTTC
>.|.|TRBV3-1/TRBV3-2|TRBJ1-1
CASSQGFRSNTEAFF
TGTGCCAGCAGCCAGGGTTTTCGGTCGAACACTGAAGCTTTCTTT
>.|.|TRBV19|TRBJ2-1
CASSMVDRDNEQFF
TGTGCCAGTAGTATGGTAGACAGAGACAATGAGCAGTTCTTC
>TRBD2|.|TRBV14|TRBJ2-1
CASSQEAGGLNEQFF
TGTGCCAGCAGCCAAGAGGCGGGGGGGCTCAATGAGCAGTTCTTC
>.|.|TRBV7-2|TRBJ1-1
CASSPQGRTEAFF
TGTGCCAGCAGCCCGCAGGGGAGGACTGAAGCTTTCTTT
>TRBD1|.|TRBV4-1|TRBJ2-7
CASSQDPGQGRHEQYF
TGCGCCAGCAGCCAAGATCCGGGACAGGGTAGGCACGAGCAGTACTTC
>.|.|TRBV30|TRBJ1-2
CAWSDGQNLAHTF
TGTGCCTGGAGCGACGGACAGAACTTAGCCCACACCTTC
>TRBD1|.|TRBV4-1|TRBJ1-1
CASTRSAGGDPQAFF
TGCGCCAGCACCCGGAGTGCAGGGGGCGATCCCCAAGCTTTCTTT
>TRBD1|.|TRBV6-5|TRBJ1-1
CASSWDSWGDTEAFF
TGTGCCAGCAGTTGGGACAGTTGGGGGGACACTGAAGCTTTCTTT
>TRBD1|.|TRBV30|TRBJ2-2
CAWRDQGDTGELFF
TGTGCCTGGAGGGATCAGGGGGACACCGGGGAGCTGTTTTTT
>.|.|TRBV21-1|TRBJ2-3
CASSKEPTDTQYF
TGTGCCAGCAGCAAAGAACCCACAGATACGCAGTATTTT
>TRBD1|.|TRBV15|TRBJ1-2
CATSRLGQADGYTF
TGTGCCACCAGCAGATTAGGACAGGCCGATGGCTACACCTTC
>.|few|TRBV19|TRBJ2-4
CASSITSTIAGYIQYF
TGTGCCAGTAGTATAACTAGTACTATTGCGGGGTACATTCAGTACTTC
>.|.|TRBV5-8|TRBJ1-5
CASSFSQAQPQHF
TGTGCCAGCAGCTTTAGCCAGGCCCAGCCCCAGCATTTT
>.|.|TRBV2|TRBJ1-6
CASGRDNSPLHF
TGTGCCAGCGGCAGGGATAATTCACCCCTCCACTTT
>.|.|TRBV27|TRBJ1-5
CASSYRVGQPQHF
TGTGCCAGCAGTTACAGGGTAGGGCAGCCCCAGCATTTT
>.|once|TRBV6-4|TRBJ1-2
CASSDSGGLGGYTF
TGTGCCAGCAGTGACTCCGGGGGGCTTGGAGGCTACACCTTC
>.|once|TRBV7-2|TRBJ2-1
CASSLAGRAIYNEQFF
TGTGCCAGCAGCTTAGCTGGCAGGGCGATTTACAATGAGCAGTTCTTC
>TRBD2|.|TRBV6-6|TRBJ2-2
CASNGVLAGGTGELFF
TGTGCCAGCAACGGGGTGCTAGCGGGGGGGACAGGGGAGCTGTTTTTT
>TRBD1|.|TRBV5-1|TRBJ2-3
CASRPGQGGSDTQYF
TGCGCCAGCAGACCAGGACAGGGAGGTTCAGATACGCAGTATTTT
>TRBD1|.|TRBV5-6|TRBJ2-2
CASSLGPGTGNTGELFF
TGTGCCAGCAGCTTGGGACCCGGGACAGGGAACACCGGGGAGCTGTTTTTT
>TRBD1|.|TRBV19|TRBJ1-2
CASSMTGGGYTF
TGTGCCAGTAGTATGACAGGGGGAGGCTACACCTTC
>TRBD1|few|TRBV27|TRBJ2-6
CARGQGNPVGANVLTF
TGTGCCAGGGGACAGGGGAATCCCGTGGGGGCCAACGTCCTGACTTTC
>.|.|TRBV19|TRBJ1-6
CASSLGNSPLHF
TGTGCCAGTAGTCTTGGGAATTCACCCCTCCACTTT
>.|.|TRBV10-3|TRBJ2-7
CAISESSYEQYF
TGTGCCATCAGTGAGTCTAGCTACGAGCAGTACTTC
>TRBD1|.|TRBV6-5|TRBJ2-7
CASSFGTGDYEQYF
TGTGCCAGCAGTTTCGGGACAGGGGACTACGAGCAGTACTTC
>TRBD1|.|TRBV18|TRBJ2-7
CASSPRDRVAYEQYF
TGTGCCAGCTCACCCCGCGACAGGGTGGCCTACGAGCAGTACTTC
>.|.|TRBV12-3/TRBV12-4|TRBJ2-2
CASSLSWELFF
TGTGCCAGCAGTTTATCCTGGGAGCTGTTTTTT
>.|.|TRBV19|TRBJ1-5
CASQGNYQPQHF
TGTGCCAGTCAGGGAAACTATCAGCCCCAGCATTTT
>TRBD1|.|TRBV3-1/TRBV3-2|TRBJ2-1
CASSQRGGQDDMQFF
TGTGCCAGCAGCCAACGAGGGGGACAGGACGACATGCAGTTCTTC
>.|.|TRBV19|TRBJ1-4
CASSIIRGGPGRANEKLFF
TGTGCCAGTAGTATAATTAGGGGAGGGCCCGGCAGAGCTAATGAAAAACTGTTTTTT
>.|.|TRBV9|TRBJ2-3
CASSARQGTDTQYF
TGTGCCAGCAGCGCGAGACAGGGCACAGATACGCAGTATTTT
>.|.|TRBV5-1|TRBJ2-7
CASSSIEVGEQYF
TGCGCCAGCAGCTCTATCGAGGTAGGCGAGCAGTACTTC
>TRBD2|.|TRBV11-1|TRBJ2-1
CASSPRAGGVNEQFF
TGTGCCAGCAGCCCTCGAGCGGGGGGAGTCAATGAGCAGTTCTTC
>.|.|TRBV6-5|TRBJ2-7
CASPAESYEQYF
TGTGCCAGCCCTGCGGAATCCTACGAGCAGTACTTC
>.|.|TRBV2|TRBJ2-3
CASSVGGATQYF
TGTGCCAGCAGTGTTGGGGGGGCTACGCAGTATTTT
>.|.|TRBV18|TRBJ1-3
CASSPAGTPGGNTIYF
TGTGCCAGCTCACCAGCTGGGACCCCGGGAGGAAACACCATATATTTT
>.|.|TRBV12-3/TRBV12-4|TRBJ1-1
CASSLLGTEAFF
TGTGCCAGCAGTTTATTAGGGACTGAAGCTTTCTTT
>.|once|TRBV6-5|TRBJ1-2
CASRLRGGNYGYTF
TGTGCCAGTCGCCTCCGTGGCGGAAACTATGGCTACACCTTC
>.|.|TRBV14|TRBJ1-5
CASTSRPMPQHF
TGTGCCAGCACGTCACGGCCTATGCCCCAGCATTTT